This TCR beta chain comes out of a study of cytomegalovirus exposure and HLA in healthy donors. Study context: Out of 398 genotyped donors, about 80% belonged to the Caucasian-associated ancestry cluster. Study-wide results and caveats: Relative to the roughly 700-donor mean, N-insertions were reportedly fewer in an Asian-associated ancestry cluster in a later analysis. In an earlier analysis, productive rearrangement rates for most beta V segments clustered near 87% or 30%.

Trimming cost V 9 bases and J 7 bases; bases outside gene matches: 15. The CDR3 spans 14 residues. Germline V gene data show CDR1 as MRHNA and CDR2 as SNTAGT. On this clone itself: Its antigen is as yet unknown.

This PCR relied on a set of 60 Vbeta primers and 13 Jbeta primers. The repertoire was sequenced with immunoSEQ multiplex PCR; TCRdb's copy has only in-frame clones and lacks some. The repertoire consists of 150,000 to 200,000 clones, with more than 70% occurring once and the leading ten covering around 0.24%. V is TRBV6-4 and J is TRBJ2-7; TRBD2 aligns across 7 bases. This TCR derives from a boy between 10 and 17 years old in good health and CMV-seronegative. The sequencing input was PBMCs. The CDR3 is CARRAGPPTREQYF. CDR3 DNA: TGTGCCAGACGAGCGGGACCGCCGACTCGGGAGCAGTACTTC.